This entry describes one T cell receptor (beta chain). This sample stems from a study of T cell responses to AZD1222 COVID-19 vaccine. The CDR3 extends over 17 amino acids. V shed 3 bases and J shed 2 bases, with 14 bases lying between them. Looked up from germline, CDR1 is LNHDA and CDR2 is SQIVND (reference sequence). Method: immunoSEQ multiplex PCR; TCRdb's copy keeps in-frame clones and lacks some. The sample carries some 180,000 clones, around 89% recorded once. The sample consisted of peripheral blood, taken on day 0 of AZD1222 vaccination. The sequence was obtained from an adult in good health. V is TRBV19 and J is TRBJ2-6; D perhaps matches TRBD1 (5 bases). The CDR3 nucleotides are TGTGCCAGTAGTATCAGGGAAGTCAGTGCTGGGGCCAACGTCCTGACTTTC. Translation gives CASSIREVSAGANVLTF. Looking up the rest from reference TRBV19 and TRBJ2-6 gives the full variable domain: DGGITQSPKYLFRKEGQNVTLSCEQNLNHDAMYWYRQDPGQGLRLIYYSQIVNDFQKGDIAEGYSVSREKKESFPLTVTSAQKNPTAFYLCASSIREVSAGANVLTFGAGSRLTVL.